This T cell receptor beta chain was documented in a study of tumor-infiltrating lymphocytes in primary liver carcinoma (dated by TCRdb to between 2016 and 2019). The study in broad terms: Five patients with histopathologically diagnosed primary liver carcinoma underwent surgical resection in China between November 2015 and March 2016. Hepatocellular carcinoma (four) or combined HCC and intrahepatic cholangiocarcinoma (one) was present in the five patients, who were three men and two women aged 30 to 69 years. The five patients had tumors staged T1-T3 N0M0, with maximum diameters ranging from roughly 4 to 10 cm. Each sample produced roughly 3.65 to 7.5 million productive TCRbeta reads, and read depth showed no significant difference between tissue types. Across five regions of each liver tumor, along with adjacent normal tissue and blood, the study brought together TCRbeta repertoire sequencing, expression microarrays and whole-exome sequencing. TCRbeta repertoire sequencing covered 35 or so specimens from 5 patients: approximately 25 tumor regions, 5 adjacent noncancerous liver tissues and 5 peripheral blood samples. High reproducibility was observed for the technical replicate repertoires, with mean shared-clone rates approximately 0.9 and correlation coefficients above 0.98.

Paper-wide results and their limitations: Consistent with antigen-driven expansion, pairs of tumor regions showed higher repertoire overlap (mean roughly 35%) than either tumor-adjacent pairs (around 17%) or tumor-blood pairs (about 15%). Compared with blood, tumors had a significantly larger share of the repertoire taken up by the top 250 clones (p = 0.039). The study included only four to six patients, and the authors note findings should be validated in a larger study. Only the TCR beta chain was sequenced, which likely underestimates true repertoire diversity because unpaired alpha chains were not captured. Comparison of CD4+ and CD8+ T cell repertoires was precluded by the use of bulk unsorted samples.

The CDR3 covers 14 residues, taking in both the cysteine and the phenylalanine. The CDR3 DNA has 42 bases and is translated from base 1. Taken from the germline V gene, the CDR1 and CDR2 loops are MNHEY and SVGAGI. This clonotype was seen only once. What this receptor recognizes is not known. At one end, the junction sequence differs from germline, possibly due to a read error. Using a constant-region primer and ProtoScript II reverse transcriptase, TCRbeta-specific cDNA was reverse-transcribed from 450 to 650 ng total RNA. TCRbeta libraries were built with three nested multiplex PCR rounds, a slightly modified ARM-PCR procedure. Each of the first two PCR rounds ran for nine to ten cycles and used multiplex TRBV1-TRBV30 forward primers together with a Cbeta reverse primer. A final 25-cycle PCR with Deep VentR polymerase added sample barcodes and Illumina adapters. Before sequencing, amplicons of 200-500 bp were gel-purified using a QIAquick gel extraction kit. The TCRbeta amplicons were sequenced with 250-bp paired-end reads on an Illumina HiSeq 2500. In the paper's pipeline: Quality trimming of reads was performed with Trimmomatic v0.33, and paired reads were merged with FLASH v1.2.11 so that full CDR3 sequences could be recovered. MiGEC v1.2.1b assigned V, D and J germline segments to the rearranged TCRbeta sequences. Clonotype statistics, along with Shannon-Wiener diversity indices, were calculated using VDJtools v1.0.0. Except for diversity analysis, only the 250 most abundant clonotypes of each sample were used in subsequent analyses to reduce sampling bias. The public reads were reprocessed in TCRdb via fastp at Q25 and MiXCR, keeping in-frame beta chains. Every entry covers one CDR3 protein and lists the most common genes and DNA from its rows. What appears here as the V and J calls and clone size reflects TCRdb's work, not the paper's. Here the sample has about 330,000 distinct CDR3 sequences; almost 65% occur a single time. The ten top clones hold about 6% of the sample.

RNA from unsorted whole blood was extracted with TRIzol reagent, and germline DNA was obtained with the DNeasy Blood & Tissue kit. At the time of sampling, the patients had chronic HBV infection and had not received any treatment. Before surgery, 4 to 5 milliliters of peripheral blood were collected into K2EDTA tubes. The TCR was taken from a man aged 40-49 years with primary liver carcinoma and hepatitis B virus infection. Recombination linked TRBV6-5 to TRBJ2-7; TRBD1 could be the D gene, as 5 bases match. Input material: peripheral blood. CDR3 reads: CASSEDKLLYEHYF. The DNA reads TGTGCCAGCAGTGAGGACAAGCTCCTTTACGAGCACTACTTC.